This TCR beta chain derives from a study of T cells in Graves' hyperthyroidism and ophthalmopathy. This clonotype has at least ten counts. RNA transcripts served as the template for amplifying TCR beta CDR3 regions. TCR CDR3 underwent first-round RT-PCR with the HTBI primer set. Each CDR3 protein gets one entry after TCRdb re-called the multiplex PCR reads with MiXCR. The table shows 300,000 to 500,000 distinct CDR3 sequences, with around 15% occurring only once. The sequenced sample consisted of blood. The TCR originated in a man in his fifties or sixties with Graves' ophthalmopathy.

The CDR3 DNA follows: TGCAGCGCCGCCGGGACTTACTGGGATGAGCAGTTCTTC. This gives the protein CSAAGTYWDEQFF. V is TRBV29-1 and J is TRBJ2-1, with D perhaps TRBD2 (6 bases). This CDR3 has 13 amino acids. The V end was cut by 7 bases, the J end by 8 bases, with 18 bases between. Germline V lookup: CDR1 SQVTM, CDR2 ANQGSEA.